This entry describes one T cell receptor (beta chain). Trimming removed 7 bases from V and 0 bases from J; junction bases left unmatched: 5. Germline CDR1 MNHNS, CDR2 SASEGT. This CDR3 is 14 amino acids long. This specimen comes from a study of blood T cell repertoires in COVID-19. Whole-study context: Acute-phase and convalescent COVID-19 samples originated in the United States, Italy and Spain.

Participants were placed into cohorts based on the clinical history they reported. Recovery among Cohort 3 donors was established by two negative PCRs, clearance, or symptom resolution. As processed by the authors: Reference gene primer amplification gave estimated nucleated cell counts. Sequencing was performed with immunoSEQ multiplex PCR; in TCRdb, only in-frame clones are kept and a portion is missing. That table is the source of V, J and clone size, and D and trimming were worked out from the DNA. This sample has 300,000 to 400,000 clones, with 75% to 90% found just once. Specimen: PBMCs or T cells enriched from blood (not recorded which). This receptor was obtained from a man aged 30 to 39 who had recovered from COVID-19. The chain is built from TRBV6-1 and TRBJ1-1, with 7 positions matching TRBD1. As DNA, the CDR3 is TGTGCCAGCACCCAGGGGGAGATGAACACTGAAGCTTTCTTT. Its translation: CASTQGEMNTEAFF.